This T cell receptor (beta chain) was identified in a study of T cells after yellow fever vaccination. Study-wide findings and caveats: The CD4 and CD8 compartments had a small share of their clonotypes in common.

The CDR3 runs to 15 residues. With 3 bases removed from V and 1 base from J, the gap between germline ends came to 11 bases. Germline V gene sequence: CDR1 LGHDT, CDR2 YNNKEL (reference sequence). Ten or more counts support this clonotype. Its matching antigen is unknown. TCRdb called the 5' RACE reads again in MiXCR, with one record for every CDR3 protein. The sample has some 350,000 distinct CDR3 sequences, roughly 4.3% seen once. The sequencing used PBMCs, collected 5 days after the yellow fever booster vaccination. The sequence derives from a man younger than 35 who received the YFV17D yellow fever vaccine. The chain employs TRBV3-1 and TRBJ2-3, with D possibly TRBD2 on 6 matching bases. The CDR3 protein is CASSHGGPGTDTQYF. Written as DNA, the CDR3 is TGTGCCAGCAGCCATGGAGGGCCTGGCACAGATACGCAGTATTTT.